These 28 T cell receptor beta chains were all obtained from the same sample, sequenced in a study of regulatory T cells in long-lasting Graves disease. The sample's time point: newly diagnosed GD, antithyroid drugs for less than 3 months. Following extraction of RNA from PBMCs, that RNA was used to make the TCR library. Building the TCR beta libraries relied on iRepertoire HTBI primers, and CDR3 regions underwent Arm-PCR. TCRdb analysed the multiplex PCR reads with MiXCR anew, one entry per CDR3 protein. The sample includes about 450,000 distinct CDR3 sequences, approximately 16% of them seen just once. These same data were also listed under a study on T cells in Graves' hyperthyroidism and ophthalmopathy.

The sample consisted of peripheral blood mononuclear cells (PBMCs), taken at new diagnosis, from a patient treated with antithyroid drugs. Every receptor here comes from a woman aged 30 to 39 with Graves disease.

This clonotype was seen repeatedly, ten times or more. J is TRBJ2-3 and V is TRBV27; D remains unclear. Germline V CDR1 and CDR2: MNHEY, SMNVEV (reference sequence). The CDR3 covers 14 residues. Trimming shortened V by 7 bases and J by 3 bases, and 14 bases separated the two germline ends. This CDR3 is CASIATARTDTQYF. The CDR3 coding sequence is TGTGCCAGCATTGCGACGGCGAGGACAGATACGCAGTATTTT.

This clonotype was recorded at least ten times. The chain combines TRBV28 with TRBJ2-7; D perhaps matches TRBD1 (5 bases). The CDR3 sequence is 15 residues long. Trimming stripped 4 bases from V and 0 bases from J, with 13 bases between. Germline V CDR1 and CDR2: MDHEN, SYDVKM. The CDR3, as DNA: TGTGCCAGCAGTTCAGGGCGCAGGAGCTCCTACGAGCAGTACTTC. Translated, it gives CASSSGRRSSYEQYF.

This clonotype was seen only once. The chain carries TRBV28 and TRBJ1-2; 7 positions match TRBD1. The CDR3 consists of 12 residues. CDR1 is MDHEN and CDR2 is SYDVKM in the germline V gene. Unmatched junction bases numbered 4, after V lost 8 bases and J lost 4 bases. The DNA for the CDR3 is TGTGCCAGCTGCAGACAGGGCTATGGCTACACCTTC. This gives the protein CASCRQGYGYTF.

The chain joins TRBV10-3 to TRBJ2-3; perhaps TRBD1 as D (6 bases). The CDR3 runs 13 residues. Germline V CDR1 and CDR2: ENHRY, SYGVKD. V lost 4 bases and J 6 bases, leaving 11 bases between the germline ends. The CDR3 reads CAISGGPGDTQYF. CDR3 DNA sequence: TGTGCCATCAGTGGGGGGCCTGGGGATACGCAGTATTTT.

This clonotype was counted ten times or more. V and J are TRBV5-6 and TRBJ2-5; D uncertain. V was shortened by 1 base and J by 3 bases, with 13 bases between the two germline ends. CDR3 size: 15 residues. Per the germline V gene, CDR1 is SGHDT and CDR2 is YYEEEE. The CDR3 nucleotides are TGTGCCAGCAGCTTGAGCCGTGGCTTTAAAGAGACCCAGTACTTC. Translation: CASSLSRGFKETQYF.

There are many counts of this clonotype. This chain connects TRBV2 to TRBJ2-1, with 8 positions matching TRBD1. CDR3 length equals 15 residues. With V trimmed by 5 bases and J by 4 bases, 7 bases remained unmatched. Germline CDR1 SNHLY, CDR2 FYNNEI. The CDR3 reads CASSPGQGFYNEQFF. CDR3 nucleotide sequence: TGTGCCAGCAGTCCCGGACAGGGCTTTTACAATGAGCAGTTCTTC.

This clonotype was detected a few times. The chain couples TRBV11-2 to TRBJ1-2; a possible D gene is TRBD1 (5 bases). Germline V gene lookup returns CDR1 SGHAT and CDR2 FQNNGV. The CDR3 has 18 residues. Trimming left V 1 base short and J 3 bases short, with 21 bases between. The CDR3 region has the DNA TGTGCCAGCAGCTTAGCCTGGTCTTTTCGGGGCTGGGACTATGGCTACACCTTC. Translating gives CASSLAWSFRGWDYGYTF.

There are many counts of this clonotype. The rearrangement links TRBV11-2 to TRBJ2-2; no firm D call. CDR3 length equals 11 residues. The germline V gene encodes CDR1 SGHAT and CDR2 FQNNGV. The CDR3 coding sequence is TGTGCAGGAGCGAACACCGGGGAGCTGTTTTTT. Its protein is CAGANTGELFF.

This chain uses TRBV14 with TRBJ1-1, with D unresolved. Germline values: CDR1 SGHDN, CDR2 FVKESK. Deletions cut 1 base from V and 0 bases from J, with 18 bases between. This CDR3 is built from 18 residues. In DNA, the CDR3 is TGTGCCAGCAGCCAAGGTCCCGATTTCCTACTCTTGAACACTGAAGCTTTCTTT. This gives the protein CASSQGPDFLLLNTEAFF.

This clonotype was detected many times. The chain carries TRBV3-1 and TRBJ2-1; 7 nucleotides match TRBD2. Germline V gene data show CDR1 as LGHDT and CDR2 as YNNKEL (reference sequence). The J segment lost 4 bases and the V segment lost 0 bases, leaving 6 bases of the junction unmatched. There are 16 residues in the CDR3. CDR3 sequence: CASSQEEGGPYNEQFF. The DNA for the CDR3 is TGTGCCAGCAGCCAAGAGGAGGGAGGGCCGTACAATGAGCAGTTCTTC.

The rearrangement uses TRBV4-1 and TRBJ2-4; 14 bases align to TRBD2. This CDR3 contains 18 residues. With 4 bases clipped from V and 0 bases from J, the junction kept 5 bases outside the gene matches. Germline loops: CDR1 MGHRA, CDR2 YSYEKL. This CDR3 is CASSRGLAGGVAKNIQYF. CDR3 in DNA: TGCGCCAGCAGCCGAGGACTAGCGGGAGGAGTAGCCAAAAACATTCAGTACTTC.

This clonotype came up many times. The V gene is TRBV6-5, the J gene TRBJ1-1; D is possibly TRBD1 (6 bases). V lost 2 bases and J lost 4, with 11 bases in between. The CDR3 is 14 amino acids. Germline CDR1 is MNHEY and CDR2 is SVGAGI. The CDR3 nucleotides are TGTGCCAGCAGTTACGCAGGGGAGACCACTGAAGCTTTCTTT. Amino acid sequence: CASSYAGETTEAFF.

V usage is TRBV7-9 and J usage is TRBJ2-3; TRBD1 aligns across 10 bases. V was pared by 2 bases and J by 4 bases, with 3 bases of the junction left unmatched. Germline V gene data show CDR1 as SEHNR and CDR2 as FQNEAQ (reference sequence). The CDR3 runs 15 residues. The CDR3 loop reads CASSLWTGGADTQYF. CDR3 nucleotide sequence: TGTGCCAGCAGCTTATGGACAGGGGGGGCAGATACGCAGTATTTT.

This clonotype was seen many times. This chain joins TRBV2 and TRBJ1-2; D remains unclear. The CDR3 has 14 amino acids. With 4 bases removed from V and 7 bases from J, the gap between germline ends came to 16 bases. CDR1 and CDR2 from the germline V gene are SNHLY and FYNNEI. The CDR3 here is CASSGFSGVVGYTF. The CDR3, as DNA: TGTGCCAGCAGTGGGTTCTCGGGAGTGGTTGGCTACACCTTC.

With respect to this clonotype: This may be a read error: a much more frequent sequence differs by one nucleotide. Here the CDR3 DNA reads TGTACCAGCCTTCAATCCGTTACCAACACCGGGGAGCTGTTTTTT. It is translated as CTSLQSVTNTGELFF. J is TRBJ2-2 and V is TRBV12-3 or TRBV12-4; no clear D. CDR3 length: 15 residues.

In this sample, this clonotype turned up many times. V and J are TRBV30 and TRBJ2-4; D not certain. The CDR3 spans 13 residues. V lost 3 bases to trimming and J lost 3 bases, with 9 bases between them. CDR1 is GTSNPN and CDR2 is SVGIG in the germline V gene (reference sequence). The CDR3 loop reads CAWSAGVKNIQYF. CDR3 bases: TGTGCCTGGAGCGCCGGTGTCAAAAACATTCAGTACTTC.

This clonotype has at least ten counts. In nucleotides, the CDR3 is TGTGCCTGGGGCACGGGGGCGGTTCGAGAAAAACTGTTTTTT. Its translation is CAWGTGAVREKLFF. The rearrangement links TRBV30 to TRBJ1-4; tentatively, D is TRBD1 (6 bases). This CDR3 has 14 residues. Germline CDR1 is GTSNPN and CDR2 is SVGIG (reference sequence). The V and J ends lost 5 bases and 8 bases respectively, with 18 bases between them.

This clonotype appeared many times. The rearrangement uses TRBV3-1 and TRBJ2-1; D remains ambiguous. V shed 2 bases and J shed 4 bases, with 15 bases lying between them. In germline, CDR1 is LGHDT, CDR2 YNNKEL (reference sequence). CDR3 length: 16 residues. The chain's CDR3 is CASSQFRTTQYNEQFF. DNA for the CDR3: TGTGCCAGCAGCCAATTTAGGACCACGCAATACAATGAGCAGTTCTTC.

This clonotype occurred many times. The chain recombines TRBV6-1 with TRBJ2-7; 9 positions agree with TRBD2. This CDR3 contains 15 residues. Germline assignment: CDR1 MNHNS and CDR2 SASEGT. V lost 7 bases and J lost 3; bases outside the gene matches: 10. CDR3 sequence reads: CASTRKRTSDYEQYF. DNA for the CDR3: TGTGCCAGCACCCGCAAACGGACTAGCGACTACGAGCAGTACTTC.

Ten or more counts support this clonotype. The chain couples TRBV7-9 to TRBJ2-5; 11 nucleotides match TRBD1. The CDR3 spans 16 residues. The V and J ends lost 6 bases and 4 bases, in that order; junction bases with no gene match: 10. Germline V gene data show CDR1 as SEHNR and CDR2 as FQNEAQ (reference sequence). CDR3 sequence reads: CASSRDRGLGGETQYF. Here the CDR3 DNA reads TGTGCCAGCAGTCGGGACAGGGGGTTGGGGGGAGAGACCCAGTACTTC.

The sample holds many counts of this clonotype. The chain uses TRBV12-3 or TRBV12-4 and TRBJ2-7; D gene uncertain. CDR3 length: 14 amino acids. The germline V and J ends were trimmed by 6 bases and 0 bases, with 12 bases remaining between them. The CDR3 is CASSPGLDSYEQYF. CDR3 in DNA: TGTGCCAGCAGCCCCGGGCTCGACTCCTACGAGCAGTACTTC.

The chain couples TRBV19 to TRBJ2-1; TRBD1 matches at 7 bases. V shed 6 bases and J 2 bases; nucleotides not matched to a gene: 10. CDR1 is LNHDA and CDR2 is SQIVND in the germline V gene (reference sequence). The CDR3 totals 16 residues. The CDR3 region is CASSLLRGSTYNEQFF. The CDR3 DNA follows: TGTGCCAGTAGCTTACTCAGGGGGTCAACCTACAATGAGCAGTTCTTC.

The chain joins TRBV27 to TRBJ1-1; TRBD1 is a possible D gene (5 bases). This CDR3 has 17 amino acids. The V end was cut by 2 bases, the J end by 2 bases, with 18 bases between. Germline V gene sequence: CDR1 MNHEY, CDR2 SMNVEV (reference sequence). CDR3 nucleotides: TGTGCCAGCAGTTTACAGTCAGGGAGCCGAATCAACACTGAAGCTTTCTTT. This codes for CASSLQSGSRINTEAFF.

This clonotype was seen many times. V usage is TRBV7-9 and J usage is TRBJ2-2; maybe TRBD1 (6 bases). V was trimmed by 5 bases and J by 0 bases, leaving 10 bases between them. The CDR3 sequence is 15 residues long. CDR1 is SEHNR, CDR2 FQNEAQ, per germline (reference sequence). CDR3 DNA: TGTGCCAGCAGCCGTAGGGGGACGAACACCGGGGAGCTGTTTTTT. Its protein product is CASSRRGTNTGELFF.

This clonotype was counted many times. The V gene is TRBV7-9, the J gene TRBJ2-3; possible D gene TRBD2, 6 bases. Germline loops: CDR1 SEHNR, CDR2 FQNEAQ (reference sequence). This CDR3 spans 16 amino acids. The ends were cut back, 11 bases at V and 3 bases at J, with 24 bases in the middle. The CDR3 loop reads CARGPEGLLRTDTQYF. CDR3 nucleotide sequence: TGTGCCCGCGGACCGGAGGGCCTCTTAAGAACAGATACGCAGTATTTT. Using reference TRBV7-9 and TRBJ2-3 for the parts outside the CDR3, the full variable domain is DTGVSQNPRHKITKRGQNVTFRCDPISEHNRLYWYRQTLGQGPEFLTYFQNEAQLEKSRLLSDRFSAERPKGSFSTLEIQRTEQGDSAMYLCARGPEGLLRTDTQYFGPGTRLTVL.

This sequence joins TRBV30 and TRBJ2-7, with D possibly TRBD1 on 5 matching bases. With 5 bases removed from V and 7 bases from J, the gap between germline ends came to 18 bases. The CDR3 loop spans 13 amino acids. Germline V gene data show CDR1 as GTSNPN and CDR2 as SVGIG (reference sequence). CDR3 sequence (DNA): TGTGCCTGGGAGTCTGCAGGGATATGGGAGCAGTACTTC. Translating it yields CAWESAGIWEQYF. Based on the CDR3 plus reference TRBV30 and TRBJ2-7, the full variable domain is SQTIHQWPATLVQPVGSPLSLECTVEGTSNPNLYWYRQAAGRGLQLLFYSVGIGQISSEVPQNLSASRPQDRQFILSSKKLLLSDSGFYLCAWESAGIWEQYFGPGTRLTVT.

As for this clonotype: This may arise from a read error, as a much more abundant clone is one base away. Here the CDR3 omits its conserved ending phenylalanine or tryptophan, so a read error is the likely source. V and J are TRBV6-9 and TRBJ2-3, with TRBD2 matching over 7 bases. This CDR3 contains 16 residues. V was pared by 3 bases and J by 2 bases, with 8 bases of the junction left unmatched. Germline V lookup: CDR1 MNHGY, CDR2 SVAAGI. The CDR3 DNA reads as TGTGCCAGCAGTTACTCAAGACTAGCTTTCACAGATACGCAGTATCTT. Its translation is CASSYSRLAFTDTQYL.

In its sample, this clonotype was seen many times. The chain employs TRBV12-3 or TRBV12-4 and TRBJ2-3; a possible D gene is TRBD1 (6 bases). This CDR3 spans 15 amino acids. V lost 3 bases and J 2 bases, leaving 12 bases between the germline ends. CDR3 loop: CASSFQGGITDTQYF. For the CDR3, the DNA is TGTGCCAGCAGTTTCCAAGGGGGAATCACAGATACGCAGTATTTT.